The 16 T cell receptor beta chains presented below share a single source sample, sequenced in a study of blood T cells in healthy people across ages. Then a second PCR, running about 6 to 12 cycles, was carried out with a sample-barcoded 5' primer and a J-beta primer mix. TCRdb independently ran MiXCR on the 5' RACE reads; one entry per CDR3 protein. The data contain approximately 600,000 distinct CDR3 sequences, roughly 53% of them seen just once; the ten biggest clones take up 35% to 40%. Sequencing was carried out using blood. The origin of the receptors is a man aged 55 to 70 in good health.

A remark on this clonotype: Here the CDR3 omits its conserved ending phenylalanine or tryptophan, so a read error is the likely source. The chain uses TRBV4-1 and TRBJ2-7, with D uncertain. The better agreement between TRBJ2-5 and the DNA end casts doubt on the J call. The CDR3 totals 14 residues. Germline CDR1 reads MGHRA; CDR2 reads YSYEKL. CDR3 nucleotides: TGCGCCAGCAGCCAAGAGGCGACCCTAGAGACCCAGTACTTA. Protein product: CASSQEATLETQYL.

This chain links TRBV6-1 with TRBJ2-7; weak D call: TRBD1 (5 bases). The germline gives CDR1 MNHNS, CDR2 SASEGT. Trimming took off 8 bases at V and 3 bases at J, with 14 bases between the two ends. This CDR3 is 13 amino acids long. The CDR3 region is CASAPTVFYEQYF. The DNA of the CDR3 is TGTGCCAGCGCCCCGACAGTTTTCTACGAGCAGTACTTC.

The V and J genes are TRBV7-9 and TRBJ2-1; maybe TRBD2 (5 bases). The CDR3 totals 11 residues. Deletions cut 3 bases from V and 11 bases from J, with 8 bases between. Germline lookup yields CDR1 SEHNR and CDR2 FQNEAQ (reference sequence). Here the CDR3 DNA reads TGTGCCAGCAGCTTCCTCGGGAAGCAGTTCTTC. This codes for CASSFLGKQFF.

The chain uses TRBV25-1 and TRBJ2-5, with D possibly being TRBD1 (7 bases). The V end lost 5 bases, the J end lost 5 bases, and 15 bases lay between the germline ends. Germline CDR1 reads MGHDK; CDR2 reads SYGVNS. This CDR3 comprises 14 residues. CDR3 residues: CASSWRGRGETQYF. CDR3 DNA sequence: TGTGCCAGCAGTTGGAGGGGGCGCGGGGAGACCCAGTACTTC.

The chain recombines TRBV20-1 with TRBJ2-3; possibly TRBD2 for D (7 bases). The germline CDR1 and CDR2 sequences are DFQATT and SNEGSKA (reference sequence). This CDR3 is 14 amino acids long. Trimming removed 3 bases at V and 5 bases at J, with 15 bases between. Here the CDR3 reads CSARWRGPQDTQYF. Here the CDR3 DNA reads TGCAGTGCTAGGTGGCGGGGGCCGCAAGATACGCAGTATTTT.

The chain is built from TRBV7-2 and TRBJ2-7; D remains unclear. V lost 5 bases and J lost 12, with 11 bases in between. This CDR3 contains 10 residues. The germline V gene has CDR1 SGHTA and CDR2 FQGNSA. This chain's CDR3 is CASSGETRYF. The CDR3 bases are TGTGCCAGCAGCGGAGAGACCCGGTACTTC.

The chain combines TRBV29-1 with TRBJ1-1; no clear D. Trimming removed 7 bases from V and 11 bases from J, with 14 bases in between. In germline, CDR1 is SQVTM, CDR2 ANQGSEA. The CDR3 extends over 10 amino acids. The CDR3: CSALLSWAFF. CDR3 in DNA: TGCAGCGCCCTTCTTTCCTGGGCTTTCTTT.

Points on this clonotype: One junction end disagrees with the germline gene, perhaps due to a read error. CDR3 loop: CASSVGGEEIQYF. The DNA of the CDR3 is TGTGCCAGCAGCGTAGGCGGCGAAGAGATCCAGTACTTC. The rearrangement links TRBV9 to TRBJ2-5; D gene unclear. The V gene's germline CDR1 is SGDLS and CDR2 YYNGEE. The CDR3 is 13 amino acids.

V is TRBV4-1 and J is TRBJ1-2, with D unresolved. Germline V gene lookup returns CDR1 MGHRA and CDR2 YSYEKL. The ends were cut back, 0 bases at V and 3 bases at J, with 14 bases in the middle. The CDR3 loop spans 16 amino acids. The chain's CDR3 is CASSQDPVGTYYGYTF. CDR3 sequence (DNA): TGCGCCAGCAGCCAAGATCCAGTTGGCACCTACTATGGCTACACCTTC.

The chain uses TRBV20-1 and TRBJ2-3; TRBD1 is a possible D gene (5 bases). Germline CDR1 and CDR2: DFQATT and SNEGSKA (reference sequence). The CDR3 consists of 14 residues. Trimming cost V 3 bases and J 0 bases, with 10 bases left between them. CDR3 sequence: CSARRRASTDTQYF. CDR3 DNA: TGCAGTGCTAGGCGCAGGGCCAGCACAGATACGCAGTATTTT.

This chain connects TRBV5-1 to TRBJ2-1; tentatively, D is TRBD1 (5 bases). V gave up 0 bases and J gave up 9 bases, with 16 bases separating them. CDR3 length equals 15 residues. Per the germline V gene, CDR1 is SGHRS and CDR2 is YFSETQ. The CDR3 DNA is TGCGCCAGCAGCTTGGCCGGCCAGGGAAGAACTGAGCAGTTCTTC. The encoded protein is CASSLAGQGRTEQFF.

J is TRBJ1-4 and V is TRBV3-1; D unresolved. V was cut by 4 bases and J by 4 bases, with 7 bases left in between. Germline CDR1 LGHDT, CDR2 YNNKEL (reference sequence). The CDR3 consists of 13 residues. CDR3 residues: CASSLVSNEKLFF. The CDR3 DNA reads as TGTGCCAGCAGCCTCGTCAGTAATGAAAAACTGTTTTTT.

Comment on this clonotype: This may come from a read error, since a much larger clone is one base off. The rearrangement links TRBV20-1 to TRBJ1-1, with D possibly being TRBD1 (6 bases). Germline V gene sequence: CDR1 DFQATT, CDR2 SNEGSKA (reference sequence). V was cut by 6 bases and J by 4 bases, with 15 bases left in between. The CDR3 loop spans 13 amino acids. Here the CDR3 DNA reads TGCAGTGCCCCCCCGGAGGGGGGCACTGAAGCTTTCTTT. It is translated as CSAPPEGGTEAFF.

V is TRBV6-5 and J is TRBJ2-4, with 7 bases that match TRBD1. The J call may be incorrect, as the DNA end agrees better with TRBJ2-7. Germline CDR1 reads MNHEY; CDR2 reads SVGAGI. This CDR3 comprises 14 residues. The CDR3 loop is CASSYSRQGHEQYF. The DNA of the CDR3 is TGTGCCAGCAGTTACTCGAGACAGGGCCACGAGCAGTACTTC.

In the case of this clonotype: With a much larger clone just one base away, this may be a read error. The chain uses TRBV7-2 and TRBJ2-3, with 7 bases fitting TRBD1. Germline assignment: CDR1 SGHTA and CDR2 FQGNSA. CDR3 length: 16 residues. The J segment lost 2 bases and the V segment lost 2 bases, leaving 7 bases of the junction unmatched. CDR3 bases: TGTGCCAGCAGCTTAATGAGGGACAGCTTCACAGATACGCAGTATTTT. As protein: CASSLMRDSFTDTQYF.

The CDR3 here is CASSPPLLMSEQYF. Here the CDR3 DNA reads TGTGCCAGCTCACCACCGCTATTAATGTCCGAGCAGTACTTC. J is TRBJ2-7 and V is TRBV18; no clear D gene. V lost 0 bases to trimming and J lost 6 bases, with 12 bases between them. CDR3 length: 14 residues. Per germline, CDR1 KGHSH and CDR2 LQKENI.